This TCR beta chain is from a study of T cells in Graves' hyperthyroidism and ophthalmopathy. Study-wide points: In the blood, most expanded thyroid clonotypes above 0.001 appeared as well.

Together with thyroid ultrasound, orbital computed tomography, serum thyroxine and TRAb, clinical symptoms were used for diagnoses. Germline V gene sequence: CDR1 MNHNS, CDR2 SASEGT. V was clipped by 6 bases and J by 3 bases; unmatched bases: 9. The CDR3 runs 15 residues. RNA transcripts served as the template for amplifying TCR beta CDR3 regions. With the HTBI primer set, the TCR CDR3 went through a first round of RT-PCR. MiXCR, applied by TCRdb to the multiplex PCR reads, yields one record per CDR3 protein. The sample records nearly 600,000 distinct CDR3 sequences, roughly 13% being singletons. In its sample, this clonotype was seen many times. The antigen is not known.

The sequenced sample was blood. This receptor was obtained from a woman younger than 45 with Graves' hyperthyroidism that later progressed to Graves' ophthalmopathy. V usage is TRBV6-1 and J usage is TRBJ1-1, with 8 bases matching TRBD1. The CDR3 nucleotides read TGTGCCAGCAGGACCGGGGACAGGTGGGACACTGAAGCTTTCTTT. Protein: CASRTGDRWDTEAFF.